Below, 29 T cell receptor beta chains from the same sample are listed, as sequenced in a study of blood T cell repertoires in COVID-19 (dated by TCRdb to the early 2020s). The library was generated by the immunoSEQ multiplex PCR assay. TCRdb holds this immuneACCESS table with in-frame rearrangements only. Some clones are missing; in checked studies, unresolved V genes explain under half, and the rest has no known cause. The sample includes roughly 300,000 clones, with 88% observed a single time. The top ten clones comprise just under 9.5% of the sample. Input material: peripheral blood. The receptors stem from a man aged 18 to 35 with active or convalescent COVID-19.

The CDR3 DNA reads as TGCGCCAGCAGTGAGTCTCTTGGCGGGGGATCGTATGGCTACACCTTC. Protein sequence: CASSESLGGGSYGYTF. This rearrangement joins TRBV10-2 to TRBJ1-2; weak D call: TRBD1 (5 bases). Between the trimmed V and J ends, which lost 0 bases and 5 bases, there was a span of 16 bases. The length of the CDR3 is 16 residues. CDR1 and CDR2 from the germline V gene are WSHSY and SAAADI.

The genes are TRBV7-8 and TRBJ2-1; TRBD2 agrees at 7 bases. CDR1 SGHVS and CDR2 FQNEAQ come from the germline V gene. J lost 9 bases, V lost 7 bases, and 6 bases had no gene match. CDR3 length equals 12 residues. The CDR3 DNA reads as TGTGCCAGCACCCCGGGGGGTGGTGAGCAGTTCTTC. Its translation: CASTPGGGEQFF. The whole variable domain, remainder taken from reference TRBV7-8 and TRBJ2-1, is GAGVSQSPRYKVAKRGQDVALRCDPISGHVSLFWYQQALGQGPEFLTYFQNEAQLDKSGLPSDRFFAERPEGSVSTLKIQRTQQEDSAVYLCASTPGGGEQFFGPGTRLTVL.

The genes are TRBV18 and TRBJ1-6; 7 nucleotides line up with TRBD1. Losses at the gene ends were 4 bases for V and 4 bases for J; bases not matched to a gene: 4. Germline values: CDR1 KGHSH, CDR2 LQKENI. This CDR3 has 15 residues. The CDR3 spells CASSLPTGYNSPLHF. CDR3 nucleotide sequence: TGTGCCAGCTCACTCCCGACAGGGTATAATTCACCCCTCCACTTT.

CDR3 nucleotide sequence: TGTGCCAGCAGCCAGTCAGGGCGCGGTATTGGTGAAAAACTGTTTTTT. It codes for CASSQSGRGIGEKLFF. The chain links TRBV14 to TRBJ1-4, with D maybe TRBD1 (5 bases). CDR1 SGHDN and CDR2 FVKESK come from the germline V gene. Trimming took off 3 bases at V and 7 bases at J, with 18 bases between the two ends. The CDR3 sequence is 16 residues long.

The CDR3 region is CASSLNHRGYEQYF. DNA for the CDR3: TGTGCCAGCAGCTTAAACCACAGGGGCTACGAGCAGTACTTC. The chain uses TRBV13 and TRBJ2-7; 7 nucleotides align to TRBD1. Germline V lookup: CDR1 PRHDT, CDR2 FYEKMQ (reference sequence). Unmatched junction bases numbered 4, after V lost 2 bases and J lost 3 bases. The CDR3 runs 14 residues.

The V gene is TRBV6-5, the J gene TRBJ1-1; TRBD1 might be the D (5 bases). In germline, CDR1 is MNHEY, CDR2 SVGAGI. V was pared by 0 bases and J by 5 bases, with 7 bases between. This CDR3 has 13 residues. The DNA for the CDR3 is TGTGCCAGCAGTTACTCGGCAGGGACTGAAGCTTTCTTT. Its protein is CASSYSAGTEAFF.

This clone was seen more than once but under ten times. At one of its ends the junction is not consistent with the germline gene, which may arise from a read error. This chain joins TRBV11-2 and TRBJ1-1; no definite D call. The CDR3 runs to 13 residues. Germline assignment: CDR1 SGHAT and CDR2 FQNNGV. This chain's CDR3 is CASSLGRGTEAFF. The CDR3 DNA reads TGTGCCAGCAGTTTAGGGCGGGGCACTGAAGCTTTCTTT.

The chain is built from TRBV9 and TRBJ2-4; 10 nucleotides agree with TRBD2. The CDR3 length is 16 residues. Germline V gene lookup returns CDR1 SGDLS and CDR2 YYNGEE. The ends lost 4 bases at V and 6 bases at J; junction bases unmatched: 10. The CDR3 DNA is TGTGCCAGCAGCCCCTCAGCGGGGGGGTATGGAAACATTCAGTACTTC. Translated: CASSPSAGGYGNIQYF.

CDR3 sequence: CASSQYSGQPNQPQHF. The CDR3 DNA sequence: TGCGCCAGCAGCCAATACTCAGGACAGCCCAATCAGCCCCAGCATTTT. The chain combines TRBV4-1 with TRBJ1-5; the D gene is possibly TRBD1 (6 bases). CDR1 is MGHRA, CDR2 YSYEKL, per germline. This CDR3 region has 16 residues. Trimming cost V 2 bases and J 3 bases, with 14 bases left between them.

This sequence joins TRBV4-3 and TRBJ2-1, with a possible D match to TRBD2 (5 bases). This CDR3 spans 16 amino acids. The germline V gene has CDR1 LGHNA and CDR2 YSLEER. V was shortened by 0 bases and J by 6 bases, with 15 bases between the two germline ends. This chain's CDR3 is CASSQDRPRRGNEQFF. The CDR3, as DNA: TGCGCCAGCAGCCAAGATCGTCCCAGACGGGGCAATGAGCAGTTCTTC.

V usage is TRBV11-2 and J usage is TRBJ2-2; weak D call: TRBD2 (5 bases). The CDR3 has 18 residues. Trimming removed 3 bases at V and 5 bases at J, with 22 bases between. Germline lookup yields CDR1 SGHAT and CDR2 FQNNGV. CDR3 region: CASSLHLGSRGNTGELFF. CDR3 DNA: TGTGCCAGCAGCTTGCACCTGGGGTCTCGGGGTAATACCGGGGAGCTGTTTTTT.

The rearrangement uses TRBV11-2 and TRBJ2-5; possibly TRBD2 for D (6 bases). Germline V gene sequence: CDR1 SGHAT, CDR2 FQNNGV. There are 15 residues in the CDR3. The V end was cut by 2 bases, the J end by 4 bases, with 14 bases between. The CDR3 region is CASSLRLGTAETQYF. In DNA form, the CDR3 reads TGTGCCAGCAGCTTACGACTAGGAACCGCAGAGACCCAGTACTTC.

CDR3 sequence (DNA): TGTGCCAGTAGGGACAGGGGGGGCGAGCAGTACTTC. The encoded protein is CASRDRGGEQYF. V and J are TRBV19 and TRBJ2-7; 10 nucleotides match TRBD1. Germline CDR1 and CDR2: LNHDA and SQIVND (reference sequence). With 6 bases clipped from V and 6 bases from J, the junction kept 2 bases outside the gene matches. This CDR3 spans 12 amino acids.

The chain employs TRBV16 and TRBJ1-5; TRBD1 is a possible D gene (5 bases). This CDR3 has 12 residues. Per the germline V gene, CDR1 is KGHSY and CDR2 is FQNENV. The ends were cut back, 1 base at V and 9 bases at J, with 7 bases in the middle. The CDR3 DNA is TGTGCCAGCAGCCAATGGGGGGGGCCCCAGCATTTT. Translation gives CASSQWGGPQHF.

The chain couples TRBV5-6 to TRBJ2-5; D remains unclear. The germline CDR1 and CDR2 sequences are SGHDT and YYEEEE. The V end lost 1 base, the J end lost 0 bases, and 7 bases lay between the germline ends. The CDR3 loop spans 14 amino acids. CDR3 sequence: CASSLRRHQETQYF. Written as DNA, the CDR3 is TGTGCCAGCAGCTTGCGCAGGCACCAAGAGACCCAGTACTTC.

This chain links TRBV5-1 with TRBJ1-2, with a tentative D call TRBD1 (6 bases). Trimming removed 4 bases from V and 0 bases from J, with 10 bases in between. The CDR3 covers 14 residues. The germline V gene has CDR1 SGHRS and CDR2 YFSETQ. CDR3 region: CASSTRDTNYGYTF. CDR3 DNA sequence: TGCGCCAGCAGCACCCGGGACACTAACTATGGCTACACCTTC.

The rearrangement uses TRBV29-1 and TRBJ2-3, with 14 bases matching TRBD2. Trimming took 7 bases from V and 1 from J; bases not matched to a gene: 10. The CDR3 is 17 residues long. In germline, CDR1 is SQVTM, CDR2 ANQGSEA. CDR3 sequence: CSGSGLAGGHRTDTQYF. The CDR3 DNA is TGCAGCGGGTCCGGACTAGCGGGGGGACACCGCACAGATACGCAGTATTTT.

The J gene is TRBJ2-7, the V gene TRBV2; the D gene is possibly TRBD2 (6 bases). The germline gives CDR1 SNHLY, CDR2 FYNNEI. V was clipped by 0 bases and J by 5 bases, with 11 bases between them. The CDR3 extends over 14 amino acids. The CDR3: CASSEAGQRDEQYF. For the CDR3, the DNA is TGTGCCAGCAGTGAAGCGGGGCAGCGGGACGAGCAGTACTTC. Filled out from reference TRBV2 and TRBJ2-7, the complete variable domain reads EPEVTQTPSHQVTQMGQEVILRCVPISNHLYFYWYRQILGQKVEFLVSFYNNEISEKSEIFDDQFSVERPDGSNFTLKIRSTKLEDSAMYFCASSEAGQRDEQYFGPGTRLTVT.

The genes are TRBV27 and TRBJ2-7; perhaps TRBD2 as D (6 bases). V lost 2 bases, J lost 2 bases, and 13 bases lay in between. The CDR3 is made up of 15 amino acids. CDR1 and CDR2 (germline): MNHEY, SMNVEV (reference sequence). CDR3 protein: CASSLKSGVAYEQYF. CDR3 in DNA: TGTGCCAGCAGTTTAAAGTCGGGGGTGGCCTACGAGCAGTACTTC.

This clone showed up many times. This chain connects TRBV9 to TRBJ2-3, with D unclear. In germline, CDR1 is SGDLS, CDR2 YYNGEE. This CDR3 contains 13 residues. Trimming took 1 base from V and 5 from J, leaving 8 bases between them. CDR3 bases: TGTGCCAGCAGCGTAAATCTAGGAGATACGCAGTATTTT. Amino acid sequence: CASSVNLGDTQYF.

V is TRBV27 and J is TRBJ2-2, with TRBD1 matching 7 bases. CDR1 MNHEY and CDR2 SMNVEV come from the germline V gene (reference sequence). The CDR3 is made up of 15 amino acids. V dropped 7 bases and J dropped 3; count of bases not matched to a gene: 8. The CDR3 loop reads CASTKQGSHTGELFF. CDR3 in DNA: TGTGCCAGCACCAAACAGGGGTCCCACACCGGGGAGCTGTTTTTT.

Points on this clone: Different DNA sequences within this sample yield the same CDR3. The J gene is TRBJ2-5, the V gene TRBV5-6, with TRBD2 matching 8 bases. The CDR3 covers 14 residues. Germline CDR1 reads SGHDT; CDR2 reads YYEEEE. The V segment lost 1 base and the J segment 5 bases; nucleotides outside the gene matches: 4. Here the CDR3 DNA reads TGTGCCAGCAGCTTGCGGGGGGGGCGGGAGACCCAGTACTTC. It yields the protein CASSLRGGRETQYF.

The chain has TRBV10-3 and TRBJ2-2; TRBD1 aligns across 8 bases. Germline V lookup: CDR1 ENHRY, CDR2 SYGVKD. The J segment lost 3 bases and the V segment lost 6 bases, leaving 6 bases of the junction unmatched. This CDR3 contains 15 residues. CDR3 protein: CAIRTDRGYTGELFF. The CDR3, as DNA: TGTGCCATCAGGACAGACAGGGGTTACACCGGGGAGCTGTTTTTT.

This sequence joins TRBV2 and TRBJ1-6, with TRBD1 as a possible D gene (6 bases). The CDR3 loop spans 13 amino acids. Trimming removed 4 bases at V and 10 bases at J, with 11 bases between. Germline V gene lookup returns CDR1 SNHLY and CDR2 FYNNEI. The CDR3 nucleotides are TGTGCCAGCAGTGGAAGGGGGTACTCACCCCTCCACTTT. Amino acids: CASSGRGYSPLHF.

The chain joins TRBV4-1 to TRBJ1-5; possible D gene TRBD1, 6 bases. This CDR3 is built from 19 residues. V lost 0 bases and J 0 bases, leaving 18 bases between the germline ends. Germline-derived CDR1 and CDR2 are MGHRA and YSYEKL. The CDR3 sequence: CASSQEDPAGAYSNQPQHF. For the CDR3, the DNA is TGCGCCAGCAGCCAAGAGGACCCTGCGGGGGCATATAGCAATCAGCCCCAGCATTTT.

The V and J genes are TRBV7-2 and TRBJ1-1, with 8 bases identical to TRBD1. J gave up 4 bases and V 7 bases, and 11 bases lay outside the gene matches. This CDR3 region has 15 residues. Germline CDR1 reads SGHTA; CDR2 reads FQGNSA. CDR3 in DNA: TGTGCCAGCACCTCCCAGGGGGCCGGGGGCACTGAAGCTTTCTTT. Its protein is CASTSQGAGGTEAFF.

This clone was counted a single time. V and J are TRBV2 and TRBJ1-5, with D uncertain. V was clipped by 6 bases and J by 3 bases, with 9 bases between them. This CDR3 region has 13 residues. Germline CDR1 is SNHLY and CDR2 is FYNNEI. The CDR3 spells CASRRRVNQPQHF. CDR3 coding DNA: TGTGCCAGCAGGAGGAGGGTCAATCAGCCCCAGCATTTT. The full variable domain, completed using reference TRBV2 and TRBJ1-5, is EPEVTQTPSHQVTQMGQEVILRCVPISNHLYFYWYRQILGQKVEFLVSFYNNEISEKSEIFDDQFSVERPDGSNFTLKIRSTKLEDSAMYFCASRRRVNQPQHFGDGTRLSIL.

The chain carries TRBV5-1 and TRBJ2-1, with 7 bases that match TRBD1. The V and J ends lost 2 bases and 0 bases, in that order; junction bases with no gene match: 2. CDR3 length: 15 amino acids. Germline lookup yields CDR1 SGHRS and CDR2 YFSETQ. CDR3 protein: CASSFGTDSYNEQFF. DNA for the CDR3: TGCGCCAGCAGCTTTGGGACAGACTCCTACAATGAGCAGTTCTTC.

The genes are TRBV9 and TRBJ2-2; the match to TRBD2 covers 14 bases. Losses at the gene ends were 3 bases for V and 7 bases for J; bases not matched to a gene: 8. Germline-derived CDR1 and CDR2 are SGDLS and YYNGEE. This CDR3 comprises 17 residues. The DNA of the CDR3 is TGTGCCAGCAGCGCGCGACTAGCGGGGGGGCCGAGCGGGGAGCTGTTTTTT. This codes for CASSARLAGGPSGELFF.